This T cell receptor (beta chain) was profiled in a study of blood T cells in healthy people across ages. Notes on the study in general: Because donor CMV status was unknown, expanded clonotype changes were possibly confounded.

For the second PCR, which ran for roughly 7 to 11 cycles, a sample-barcoded 5' primer and a J-beta primer mix were used. MiXCR, applied by TCRdb to the 5' RACE reads, yields one record per CDR3 protein. The sample carries nearly 1 million distinct CDR3 sequences, roughly half recorded once. About this clonotype: What it binds is unknown.

The germline V gene encodes CDR1 SGHTA and CDR2 FQGNSA. The CDR3 spans 14 residues. Trimming removed 1 base from V and 2 bases from J, with 9 bases in between. Sequencing was performed on blood. The chain combines TRBV7-2 with TRBJ2-7; unclear D gene. The sequence was obtained from an older woman in good health. The CDR3 loop is CASSLGVRTYEQYF. As DNA, the CDR3 is TGTGCCAGCAGCTTAGGGGTTAGAACCTACGAGCAGTACTTC.